This is a list of T cell receptor beta chains from one sample in a study of Graves' ophthalmopathy and Graves' hyperthyroidism. MiXCR, run by TCRdb on the multiplex PCR reads, gives a single entry per CDR3 protein. Here the sample spans around 660,000 distinct CDR3 sequences, about 41% being singletons. Source material: peripheral blood. The receptors were gathered from an adult man with Graves' ophthalmopathy. Each CDR3 is given without its conserved first and last residue.

>TRBV5-1
TSSLRRGRANYGYT
>TRBV29-1
SGGQGRTEAF
>TRBV29-1
SVTRVAGGGTEAF
>TRBV7-9
ASSPSTGMSNQPQH
>TRBV15
ATSRDGSETGNTIY
>TRBV7-2
ASSLAAGGAYEQY
>TRBV4-1
ASSQDSLQQY
>TRBV7-9
ASSLGTGGGRDQY
>TRBV10-3
AISELGGAEAF
>TRBV7-2
ASSSGTGLSRNEQY
>TRBV24-1
ATGRRRVGSAVDTEAF
>TRBV7-8
ASSSTRGSNQPQH
>TRBV11-1
ASSLARTDYTEAF
>TRBV19
ASRARDLGDSPLH
>TRBV7-9
ASTQSTARTMNTEAF
>TRBV9
ASSPRSGAGELF
>TRBV7-3
ASSTHRGQY
>TRBV12-3/TRBV12-4
ASSSREGTQY
>TRBV19
ASSITMRSDSPLH
>TRBV7-9
ASSKPGQGASGELF
>TRBV12-3/TRBV12-4
ASSRQGALEQY
>TRBV7-9
ASSSPETGANVPT
>TRBV10-3
AISESRAGESGYT
>TRBV7-8
ASSPTHGTGPQH
>TRBV7-9
ASSLAGRDNEQF
>TRBV9
ASSPTGTGELF
>TRBV2
ASSETQGAHQPQH
>TRBV4-2
ASSQAASGNQETQY
>TRBV5-1
ASSLLSQDASGANVLT
>TRBV6-5
ASSYSPDLYEQY
>TRBV19
ASSKFGQGFGYT
>TRBV4-3
ASSQARDSPLH
>TRBV7-3
ASRASGINQPQH
>TRBV5-5
ASSKMGGAGNTIY
>TRBV7-2
ASSPHAGYEQY
>TRBV25-1
ASVVESGWTEAF
>TRBV6-2/TRBV6-3
ASSYSMAGDTEAF
>TRBV6-6
ASSGTGEGEKLF
>TRBV10-3
AIVRDRDTEAF
>TRBV24-1
ATSDPNAKTGPGGAQY
>TRBV7-8
ASSRDISQWAEAF
>TRBV10-3
AISESTGYEQY
>TRBV9
ASNTWDGELF
>TRBV20-1
SAPGRAGAGEQY
>TRBV20-1
SARDAGEDRPSYEQY
>TRBV19
ASSPQLGGELF
>TRBV19
ASSAREGISYEQY
>TRBV15
ATSREWASPYEQY
>TRBV10-3
AARQGRNQPQH
>TRBV5-5
ASSLTPGGVNEKLF
>TRBV7-9
ASGLARDTEAF
>TRBV9
ASSAEDWAEETQY
>TRBV19
ASRSGHYEQY
>TRBV12-3/TRBV12-4
ASSLQMRWEQY
>TRBV7-8
ASSPGTSDRKYEQY